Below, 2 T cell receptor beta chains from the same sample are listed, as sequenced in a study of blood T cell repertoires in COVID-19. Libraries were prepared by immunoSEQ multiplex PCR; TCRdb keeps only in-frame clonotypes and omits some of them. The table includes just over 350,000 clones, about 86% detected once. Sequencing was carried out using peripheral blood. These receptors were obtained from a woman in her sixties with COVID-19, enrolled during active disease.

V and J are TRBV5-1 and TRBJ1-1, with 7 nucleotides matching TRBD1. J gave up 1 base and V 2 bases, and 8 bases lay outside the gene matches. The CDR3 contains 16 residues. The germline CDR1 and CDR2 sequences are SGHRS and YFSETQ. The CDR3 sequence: CASSLSPGQKNTEAFF. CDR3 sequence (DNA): TGCGCCAGCAGCTTATCCCCGGGACAGAAGAACACTGAAGCTTTCTTT.

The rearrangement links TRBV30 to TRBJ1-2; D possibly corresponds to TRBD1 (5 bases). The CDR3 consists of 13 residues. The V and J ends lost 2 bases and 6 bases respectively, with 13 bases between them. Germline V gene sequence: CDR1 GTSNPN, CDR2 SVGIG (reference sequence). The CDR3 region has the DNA TGTGCCTGGAGTTCGCAGGGTCGGAATGGCTACACCTTC. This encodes CAWSSQGRNGYTF.